This T cell receptor beta chain emerged from a study of identical twins. TCRdb ran MiXCR on the 5' RACE reads and lists one entry per CDR3 protein. The sample has roughly 1,500,000 distinct CDR3 sequences, under 35% seen once. Study results and caveats: One should note that invariant MAIT and iNKT cells could partly confound zero-insertion analyses. Models underpredicted monozygotic twin sharing of out-of-frame TCR alpha.

This CDR3 region has 19 residues. Trimming removed 0 bases from V and 5 bases from J; junction bases left unmatched: 13. Germline V gene data show CDR1 as MNHEY and CDR2 as SVGAGI. This clonotype was seen a few times. Its cognate antigen is unknown. What was sequenced was cord blood. The TCR originated in a newborn girl in good health. The chain combines TRBV6-5 with TRBJ2-1; the match to TRBD2 covers 10 bases. CDR3 DNA: TGTGCCAGCAGTTACTCAAAGGCTAGCGGGGGAAACAACAACAATGAGCAGTTCTTC. Amino acids: CASSYSKASGGNNNNEQFF.